This T cell receptor beta chain was recovered during a study of blood T cell repertoires in COVID-19. Study overall: Specimens from acute and convalescent COVID-19 originated in the United States, Italy and Spain. Sample material is recorded as cDNA or gDNA derived from T cells, B-cell-depleted T cells, or PBMCs.

Original data processing: Amplified reference gene primers provided the basis for estimating nucleated cell counts. The method was immunoSEQ multiplex PCR; TCRdb's version includes in-frame clones alone and lacks a portion of them. The V and J calls and the clone size are those of that table, but D and trimming were determined from the DNA. The sample has around 200,000 clones; around 87% are singletons. There are 15 residues in the CDR3. Looked up from germline, CDR1 is LNHDA and CDR2 is SQIVND (reference sequence). Trimming stripped 3 bases from V and 4 bases from J, with 15 bases between. The sample taken for sequencing was peripheral blood. The chain links TRBV19 to TRBJ1-1, with D perhaps matching TRBD1 (6 bases). The clonotype comes from a man aged 35-49 years with active or convalescent COVID-19. This CDR3 reads CASSIGTEGGTEAFF. Written as DNA, the CDR3 is TGTGCCAGTAGTATCGGAACCGAAGGGGGCACTGAAGCTTTCTTT. Looking up the rest from reference TRBV19 and TRBJ1-1 gives the full variable domain: DGGITQSPKYLFRKEGQNVTLSCEQNLNHDAMYWYRQDPGQGLRLIYYSQIVNDFQKGDIAEGYSVSREKKESFPLTVTSAQKNPTAFYLCASSIGTEGGTEAFFGQGTRLTVV.